This T cell receptor (beta chain) was sequenced for a study of blood T cell repertoires in COVID-19. About the study: The origin of the acute and convalescent COVID-19 samples was the United States, Italy and Spain. Sample material is recorded as cDNA or gDNA derived from T cells, B-cell-depleted T cells, or PBMCs.

During active infection, Seattle patients enrolled and were then monitored through disease. Germline V lookup: CDR1 GTSNPN, CDR2 SVGIG (reference sequence). V lost 0 bases to trimming and J lost 10 bases; unmatched junction nucleotides: 12. This CDR3 has 16 amino acids. Source study methods: Nucleated cell number was recorded as an estimate derived from reference gene primer amplification. Clones were read by immunoSEQ multiplex PCR, and TCRdb kept only the in-frame ones, dropping some. V and J calls and clone size are copied from that table; D and trimming were computed from the DNA. This table has nearly 300,000 clones, approximately 84% appearing once.

This TCR was sampled from a human donor with COVID-19, enrolled during active disease. The donor label of this sample is uncertain. The J gene is TRBJ2-1, the V gene TRBV30, with 10 nucleotides matching TRBD2. The sequenced sample was peripheral blood. DNA of the CDR3: TGTGCCTGGAGTGTACGCCTGGCTAGCGGGAGCGGGGAGCAGTTCTTC. This sequence encodes CAWSVRLASGSGEQFF.